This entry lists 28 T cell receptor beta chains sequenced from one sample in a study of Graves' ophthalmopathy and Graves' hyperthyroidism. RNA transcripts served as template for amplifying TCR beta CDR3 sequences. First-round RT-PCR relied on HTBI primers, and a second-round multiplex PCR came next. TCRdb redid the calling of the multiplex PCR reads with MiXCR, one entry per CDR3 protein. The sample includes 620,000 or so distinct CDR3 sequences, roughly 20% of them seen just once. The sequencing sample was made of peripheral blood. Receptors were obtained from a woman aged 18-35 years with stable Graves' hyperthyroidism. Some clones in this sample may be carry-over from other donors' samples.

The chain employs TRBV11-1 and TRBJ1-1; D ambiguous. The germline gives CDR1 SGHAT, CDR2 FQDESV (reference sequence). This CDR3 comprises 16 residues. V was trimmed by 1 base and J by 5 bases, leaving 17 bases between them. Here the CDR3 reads CASSLVGTMGRTEAFF. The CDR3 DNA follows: TGTGCCAGCAGCTTAGTGGGAACTATGGGGAGAACTGAAGCTTTCTTT.

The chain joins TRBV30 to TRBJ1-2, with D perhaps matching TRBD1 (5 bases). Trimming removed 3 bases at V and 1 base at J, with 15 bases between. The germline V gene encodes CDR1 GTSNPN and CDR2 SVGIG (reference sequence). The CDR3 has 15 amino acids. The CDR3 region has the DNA TGTGCCTGGAGCCGGGACCCCAGAATTAACTATGGCTACACCTTC. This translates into CAWSRDPRINYGYTF.

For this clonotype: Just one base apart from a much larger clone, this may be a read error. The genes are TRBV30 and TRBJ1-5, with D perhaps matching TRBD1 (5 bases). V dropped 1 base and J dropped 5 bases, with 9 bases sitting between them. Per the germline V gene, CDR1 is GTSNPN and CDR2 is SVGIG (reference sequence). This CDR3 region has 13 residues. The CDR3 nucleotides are TGTGCCTGGAGTGCTTGGGGGTATCAGCCCCAGCATTTT. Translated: CAWSAWGYQPQHF. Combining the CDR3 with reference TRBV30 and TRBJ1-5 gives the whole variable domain SQTIHQWPATLVQPVGSPLSLECTVEGTSNPNLYWYRQAAGRGLQLLFYSVGIGQISSEVPQNLSASRPQDRQFILSSKKLLLSDSGFYLCAWSAWGYQPQHFGDGTRLSIL.

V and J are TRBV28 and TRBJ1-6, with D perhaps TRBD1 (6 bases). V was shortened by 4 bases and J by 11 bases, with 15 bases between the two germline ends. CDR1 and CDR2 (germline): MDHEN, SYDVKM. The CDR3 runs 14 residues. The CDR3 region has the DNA TGTGCCAGCAGTTGGGGGGGGGCGGGGGCACCCCTCCACTTT. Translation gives CASSWGGAGAPLHF.

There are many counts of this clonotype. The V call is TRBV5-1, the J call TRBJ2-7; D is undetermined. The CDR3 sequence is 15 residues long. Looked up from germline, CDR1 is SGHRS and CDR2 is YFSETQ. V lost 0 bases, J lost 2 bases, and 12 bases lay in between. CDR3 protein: CASSLDGSQTYEQYF. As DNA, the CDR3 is TGCGCCAGCAGCTTGGACGGGTCGCAAACCTACGAGCAGTACTTC.

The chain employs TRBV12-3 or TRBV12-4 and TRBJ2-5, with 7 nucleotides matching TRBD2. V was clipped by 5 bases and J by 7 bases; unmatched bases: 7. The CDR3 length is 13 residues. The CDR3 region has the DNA TGTGCCAGCAGTCCGACTAGCCAGTCGACCCAGTACTTC. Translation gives CASSPTSQSTQYF.

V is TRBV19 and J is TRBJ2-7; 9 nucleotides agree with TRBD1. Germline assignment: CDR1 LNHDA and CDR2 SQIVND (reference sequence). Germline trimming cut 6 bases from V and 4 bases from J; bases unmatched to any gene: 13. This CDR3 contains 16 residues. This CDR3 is CASSLQPPGQGYEQYF. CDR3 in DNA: TGTGCCAGTAGCCTACAACCTCCGGGACAGGGATACGAGCAGTACTTC.

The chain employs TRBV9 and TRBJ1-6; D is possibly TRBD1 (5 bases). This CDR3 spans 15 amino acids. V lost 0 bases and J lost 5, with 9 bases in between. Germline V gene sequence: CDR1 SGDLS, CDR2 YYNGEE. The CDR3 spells CASSVEGRHNSPLHF. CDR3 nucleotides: TGTGCCAGCAGCGTAGAGGGACGGCATAATTCACCCCTCCACTTT.

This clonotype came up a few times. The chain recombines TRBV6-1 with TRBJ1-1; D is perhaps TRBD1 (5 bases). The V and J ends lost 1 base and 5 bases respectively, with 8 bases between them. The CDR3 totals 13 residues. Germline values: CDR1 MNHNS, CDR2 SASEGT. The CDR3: CASSEVGETEAFF. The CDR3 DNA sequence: TGTGCCAGCAGTGAAGTAGGGGAAACTGAAGCTTTCTTT.

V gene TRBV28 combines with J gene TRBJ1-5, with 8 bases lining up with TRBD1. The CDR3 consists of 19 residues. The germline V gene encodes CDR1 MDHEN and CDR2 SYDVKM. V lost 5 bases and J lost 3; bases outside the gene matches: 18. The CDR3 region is CASSAAQQSGQGINQPQHF. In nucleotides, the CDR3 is TGTGCCAGCAGTGCCGCCCAACAAAGTGGACAGGGAATCAATCAGCCCCAGCATTTT.

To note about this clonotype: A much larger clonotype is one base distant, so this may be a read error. Here the CDR3 reads CASSSLAGVRETKYF. CDR3 sequence (DNA): TGTGCCAGCAGCTCCCTCGCGGGGGTACGAGAGACCAAGTACTTC. V is TRBV7-7 and J is TRBJ2-5; TRBD2 agrees at 7 bases. Germline V gives CDR1 SSHAT, CDR2 FNYEAQ (reference sequence). This CDR3 comprises 15 residues.

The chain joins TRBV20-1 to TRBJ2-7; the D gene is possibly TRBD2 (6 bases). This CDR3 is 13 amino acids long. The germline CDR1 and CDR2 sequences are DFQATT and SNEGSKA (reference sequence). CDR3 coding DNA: TGCAGCTCGGGGGTGGGACGGGCCTACGAGCAGTACTTC. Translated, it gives CSSGVGRAYEQYF.

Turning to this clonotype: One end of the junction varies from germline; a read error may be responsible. The CDR3 is CASSIEGSTEVFF. The CDR3 DNA sequence: TGTGCCAGCAGTATTGAGGGGAGCACTGAAGTTTTCTTT. The V gene is TRBV6-1, the J gene TRBJ1-1, with TRBD1 as a possible D gene (5 bases). Germline assignment: CDR1 MNHNS and CDR2 SASEGT. The CDR3 contains 13 residues.

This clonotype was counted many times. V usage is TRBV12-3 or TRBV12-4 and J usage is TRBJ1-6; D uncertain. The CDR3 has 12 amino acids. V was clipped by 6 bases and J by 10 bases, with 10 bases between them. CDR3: CASSPLGSPLHF. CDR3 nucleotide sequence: TGTGCCAGCAGCCCGCTGGGATCACCCCTCCACTTT.

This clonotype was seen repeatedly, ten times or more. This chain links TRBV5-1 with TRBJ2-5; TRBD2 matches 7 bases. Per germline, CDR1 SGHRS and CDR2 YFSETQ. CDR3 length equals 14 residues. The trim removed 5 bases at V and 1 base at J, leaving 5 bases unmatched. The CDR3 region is CASRSGGGQETQYF. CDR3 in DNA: TGCGCCAGCAGGTCCGGCGGGGGCCAAGAGACCCAGTACTTC.

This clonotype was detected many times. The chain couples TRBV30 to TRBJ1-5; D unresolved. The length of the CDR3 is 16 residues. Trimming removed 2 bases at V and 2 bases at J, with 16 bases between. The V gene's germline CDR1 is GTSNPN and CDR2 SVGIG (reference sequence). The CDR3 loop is CAWSPRRTLGNQPQHF. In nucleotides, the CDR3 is TGTGCCTGGAGTCCCCGACGGACCTTGGGCAATCAGCCCCAGCATTTT.

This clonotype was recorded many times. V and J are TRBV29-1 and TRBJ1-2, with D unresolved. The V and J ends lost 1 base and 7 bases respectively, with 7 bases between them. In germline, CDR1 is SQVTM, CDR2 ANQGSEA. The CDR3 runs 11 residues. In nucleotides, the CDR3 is TGCAGCGTTGAAGGTCTGTTTGGCTACACCTTC. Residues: CSVEGLFGYTF.

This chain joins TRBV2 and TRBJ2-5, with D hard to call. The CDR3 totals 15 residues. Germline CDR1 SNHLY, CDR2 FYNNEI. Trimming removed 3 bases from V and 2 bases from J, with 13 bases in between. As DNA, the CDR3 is TGTGCCAGCAGTGAGTTACCTAAGGTACAAGAGACCCAGTACTTC. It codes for CASSELPKVQETQYF.

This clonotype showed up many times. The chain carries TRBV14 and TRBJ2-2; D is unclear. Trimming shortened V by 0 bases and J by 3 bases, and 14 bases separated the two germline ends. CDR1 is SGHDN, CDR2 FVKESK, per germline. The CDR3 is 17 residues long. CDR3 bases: TGTGCCAGCAGCCAAGAAGGCACCATTCATTACACCGGGGAGCTGTTTTTT. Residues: CASSQEGTIHYTGELFF.

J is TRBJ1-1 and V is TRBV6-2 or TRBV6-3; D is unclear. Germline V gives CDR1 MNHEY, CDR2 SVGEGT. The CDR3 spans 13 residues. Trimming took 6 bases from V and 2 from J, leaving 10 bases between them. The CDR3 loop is CASRDIQNTEAFF. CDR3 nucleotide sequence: TGTGCCAGCAGAGATATCCAAAACACTGAAGCTTTCTTT.

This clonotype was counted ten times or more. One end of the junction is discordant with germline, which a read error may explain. The CDR3 DNA follows: TGTACCAGCAGCTTGGTCGGTAACTATGGCTACACCTTC. Translating it yields CTSSLVGNYGYTF. V gene TRBV11-1 combines with J gene TRBJ1-2; unclear D gene. The germline gives CDR1 SGHAT, CDR2 FQDESV (reference sequence). The CDR3 extends over 13 amino acids.

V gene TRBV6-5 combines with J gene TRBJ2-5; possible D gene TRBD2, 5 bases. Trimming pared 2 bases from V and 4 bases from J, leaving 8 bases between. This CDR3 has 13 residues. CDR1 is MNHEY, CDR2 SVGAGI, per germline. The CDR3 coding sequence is TGTGCCAGCAGTTACACGGGGAGAGAGACCCAGTACTTC. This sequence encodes CASSYTGRETQYF.

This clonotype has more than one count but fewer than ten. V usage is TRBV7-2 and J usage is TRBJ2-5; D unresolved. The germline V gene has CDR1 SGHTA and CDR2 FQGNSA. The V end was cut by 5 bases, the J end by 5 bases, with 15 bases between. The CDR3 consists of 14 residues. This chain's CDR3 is CASSPRALVETQYF. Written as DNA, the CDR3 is TGTGCCAGCAGCCCCCGGGCGTTGGTCGAGACCCAGTACTTC.

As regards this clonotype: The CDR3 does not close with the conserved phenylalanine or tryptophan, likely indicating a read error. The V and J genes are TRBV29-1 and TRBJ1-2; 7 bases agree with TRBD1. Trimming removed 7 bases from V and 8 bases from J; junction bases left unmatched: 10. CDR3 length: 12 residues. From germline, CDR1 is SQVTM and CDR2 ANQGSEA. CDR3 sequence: CSGSTGSGGYTY. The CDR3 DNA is TGCAGCGGTTCGACAGGGAGCGGGGGCTACACCTAC.

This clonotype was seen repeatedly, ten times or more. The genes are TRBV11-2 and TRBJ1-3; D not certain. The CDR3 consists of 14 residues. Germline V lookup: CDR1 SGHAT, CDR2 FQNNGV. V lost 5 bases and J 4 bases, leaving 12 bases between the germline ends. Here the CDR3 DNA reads TGTGCCAGCAGCCTGGCCCGAGGAGGAAACACCATATATTTT. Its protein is CASSLARGGNTIYF.

The CDR3 is CASGQVDYGYTF. The CDR3 DNA follows: TGCGCCAGCGGACAGGTTGATTATGGCTACACCTTC. The gene calls are TRBV5-1 and TRBJ1-2; 7 bases map to TRBD1. This CDR3 is 12 amino acids long. With V trimmed by 7 bases and J by 5 bases, 5 bases remained unmatched. CDR1 and CDR2 (germline): SGHRS, YFSETQ.

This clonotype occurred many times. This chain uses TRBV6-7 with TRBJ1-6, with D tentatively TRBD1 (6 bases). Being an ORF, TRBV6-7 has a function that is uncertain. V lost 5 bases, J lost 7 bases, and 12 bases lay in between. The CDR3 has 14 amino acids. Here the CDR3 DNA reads TGTGCCAGCAGTCCGGACAGATTAAATTCACCCCTCCACTTT. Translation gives CASSPDRLNSPLHF.

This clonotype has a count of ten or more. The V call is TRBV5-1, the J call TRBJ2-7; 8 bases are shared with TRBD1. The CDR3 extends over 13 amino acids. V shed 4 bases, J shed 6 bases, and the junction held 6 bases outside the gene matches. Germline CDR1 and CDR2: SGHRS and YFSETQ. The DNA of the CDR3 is TGCGCCAGCAGCATACAGGGGGTCGGCGAGCAGTACTTC. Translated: CASSIQGVGEQYF.